The 18 T cell receptor beta chains in this list originate from one sample, sequenced in a study of blood T cell repertoires in COVID-19. Data came from immunoSEQ multiplex PCR; TCRdb stores just in-frame clones and leaves some out. The sample lists over 60,000 clones, about 78% occurring once. What was sequenced was peripheral blood. The receptor set was obtained from a man older than 75 with active or convalescent COVID-19.

The CDR3 DNA follows: TGTGCCAGCAGCTTGGGGGCTAGCGGGATGGGGACCCAGTACTTC. The encoded protein is CASSLGASGMGTQYF. V and J are TRBV7-9 and TRBJ2-5; 9 nucleotides align to TRBD2. The V segment lost 3 bases and the J segment 7 bases; nucleotides outside the gene matches: 9. Germline CDR1 SEHNR, CDR2 FQNEAQ (reference sequence). CDR3 size: 15 residues.

The rearrangement uses TRBV28 and TRBJ1-5; the D gene is possibly TRBD1 (6 bases). CDR3 length: 17 amino acids. The V gene lost 6 bases and the J gene lost 6 bases, with 24 bases spanning the gap. Germline loops: CDR1 MDHEN, CDR2 SYDVKM. The chain's CDR3 is CASRTFRSGGLGQPQHF. CDR3 DNA: TGTGCCAGCAGGACCTTTAGATCGGGGGGCCTAGGTCAGCCCCAGCATTTT. Filled out from reference TRBV28 and TRBJ1-5, the complete variable domain reads DVKVTQSSRYLVKRTGEKVFLECVQDMDHENMFWYRQDPGLGLRLIYFSYDVKMKEKGDIPEGYSVSREKKERFSLILESASTNQTSMYLCASRTFRSGGLGQPQHFGDGTRLSIL.

In its sample, this clone was seen a few times. V is TRBV3-1 (or the pseudogene TRBV3-2) and J is TRBJ2-3, with 11 bases matching TRBD2. CDR1 LGHDT and CDR2 YNNKEL come from the germline V gene (reference sequence). V lost 0 bases, J lost 6 bases, and 11 bases stayed unmatched. The CDR3 length is 18 residues. This chain's CDR3 is CASSQDLGLAGRGDTQYF. The CDR3 region has the DNA TGTGCCAGCAGCCAAGATTTAGGACTAGCGGGTCGTGGGGATACGCAGTATTTT.

This clone was seen a handful of times. The genes are TRBV5-1 and TRBJ2-1; 12 bases line up with TRBD2. Germline V gene data show CDR1 as SGHRS and CDR2 as YFSETQ. This CDR3 has 16 residues. The V and J ends lost 4 bases and 9 bases, in that order; junction bases with no gene match: 11. This CDR3 reads CASSRETSGSIGEQFF. The CDR3 DNA follows: TGCGCCAGCAGCCGCGAGACTAGCGGGAGTATCGGTGAGCAGTTCTTC.

The CDR3 reads CASSHHRGSTDTQYF. DNA for the CDR3: TGTGCCAGCAGCCATCATAGAGGGAGCACAGATACGCAGTATTTT. J is TRBJ2-3 and V is TRBV25-1; D is perhaps TRBD2 (5 bases). The V gene lost 6 bases and the J gene lost 0 bases, with 13 bases spanning the gap. This CDR3 has 15 amino acids. Germline V gene data show CDR1 as MGHDK and CDR2 as SYGVNS.

This chain links TRBV28 with TRBJ2-3; tentatively, D is TRBD1 (5 bases). This CDR3 is 12 amino acids long. Deletions cut 4 bases from V and 9 bases from J, with 11 bases between. The germline CDR1 and CDR2 sequences are MDHEN and SYDVKM. The CDR3 spells CASSSTARTQYF. The CDR3 nucleotides read TGTGCCAGCAGTTCGACAGCCAGGACGCAGTATTTT.

Written as DNA, the CDR3 is TGCGCCAGCAGCACCGGGGGTCCTATCGAGCAGTACTTC. Amino acids: CASSTGGPIEQYF. The chain is built from TRBV5-1 and TRBJ2-7; weak D call: TRBD2 (6 bases). Germline CDR1 reads SGHRS; CDR2 reads YFSETQ. Trimming left V 4 bases short and J 6 bases short, with 14 bases between. The CDR3 loop spans 13 amino acids.

V and J are TRBV5-1 and TRBJ2-1; D possibly corresponds to TRBD2 (5 bases). This CDR3 region has 14 residues. Germline CDR1 SGHRS, CDR2 YFSETQ. Trimming cost V 2 bases and J 9 bases, with 15 bases left between them. The CDR3 here is CASSLQAVASEQFF. The CDR3, as DNA: TGCGCCAGCAGCTTACAAGCGGTAGCGTCTGAGCAGTTCTTC.

This clone appeared a single time. The chain has TRBV29-1 and TRBJ1-1; 9 bases agree with TRBD1. Germline CDR1 SQVTM, CDR2 ANQGSEA. The CDR3 contains 16 residues. V was pared by 7 bases and J by 0 bases, with 12 bases of the junction left unmatched. The CDR3 sequence: CSARKTGGLMNTEAFF. CDR3 DNA: TGCAGCGCGAGGAAGACAGGGGGATTAATGAACACTGAAGCTTTCTTT.

This clone was picked up a small number of times. This chain connects TRBV4-3 to TRBJ2-3, with 7 bases lining up with TRBD1. The CDR3 is 16 residues long. Germline V gene lookup returns CDR1 LGHNA and CDR2 YSLEER. V dropped 1 base and J dropped 0; count of bases not matched to a gene: 4. This CDR3 reads CASSQGTGVSTDTQYF. In DNA form, the CDR3 reads TGCGCCAGCAGCCAAGGAACAGGGGTTAGCACAGATACGCAGTATTTT.

The chain joins TRBV7-9 to TRBJ2-3; a weak D match, TRBD2 (5 bases). The germline V and J ends were trimmed by 4 bases and 3 bases, with 11 bases remaining between them. The CDR3 totals 14 residues. The germline V gene has CDR1 SEHNR and CDR2 FQNEAQ (reference sequence). The CDR3 nucleotides are TGTGCCAGCAGCTCCCTCCGAGGGACAGATACGCAGTATTTT. It yields the protein CASSSLRGTDTQYF.

This chain links TRBV25-1 with TRBJ1-2, with unresolved D. Germline V gives CDR1 MGHDK, CDR2 SYGVNS. The germline V and J ends were trimmed by 3 bases and 5 bases, with 10 bases remaining between them. This CDR3 contains 13 residues. CDR3 sequence (DNA): TGTGCCAGCAGTGACACAGACAAATATGGCTACACCTTC. This sequence encodes CASSDTDKYGYTF.

This clone showed up just a few times. The chain carries TRBV29-1 and TRBJ1-2; no clear D gene. The germline gives CDR1 SQVTM, CDR2 ANQGSEA. With 3 bases removed from V and 7 bases from J, the gap between germline ends came to 12 bases. The CDR3 sequence is 12 residues long. As DNA, the CDR3 is TGCAGCGTTGACGGGAGAATTGGTGGCTACACCTTC. As protein: CSVDGRIGGYTF.

The chain joins TRBV28 to TRBJ2-7; possibly TRBD1 for D (8 bases). In germline, CDR1 is MDHEN, CDR2 SYDVKM. Trimming shortened V by 10 bases and J by 5 bases, and 21 bases separated the two germline ends. The CDR3 totals 14 residues. The CDR3 is CATGGTGGINEQYF. DNA of the CDR3: TGTGCCACCGGGGGGACAGGTGGAATCAACGAGCAGTACTTC.

V usage is TRBV5-6 and J usage is TRBJ2-1, with D tentatively TRBD2 (6 bases). V shed 4 bases and J shed 7 bases, with 15 bases lying between them. This CDR3 is 14 amino acids long. Germline loops: CDR1 SGHDT, CDR2 YYEEEE. CDR3 nucleotides: TGTGCCAGCAGCACCAGCGGGTCAGCGAATGAGCAGTTCTTC. Amino acids: CASSTSGSANEQFF.

The chain couples TRBV28 to TRBJ2-1; TRBD2 agrees at 12 bases. The germline CDR1 and CDR2 sequences are MDHEN and SYDVKM. The CDR3 length is 16 residues. With 5 bases clipped from V and 6 bases from J, the junction kept 8 bases outside the gene matches. CDR3 coding DNA: TGTGCCAGCAGTCCTAGCGGGAGGGCCATAGGCAATGAGCAGTTCTTC. It is translated as CASSPSGRAIGNEQFF.

The chain combines TRBV4-3 with TRBJ2-1; D is possibly TRBD1 (6 bases). The CDR3 is made up of 18 amino acids. The ends were cut back, 1 base at V and 10 bases at J, with 26 bases in the middle. From germline, CDR1 is LGHNA and CDR2 YSLEER. CDR3 sequence: CASSQAGGLATTIYEQFF. The CDR3 DNA follows: TGCGCCAGCAGCCAAGCTGGGGGCCTGGCGACTACAATTTACGAGCAGTTCTTC.

The rearrangement uses TRBV28 and TRBJ2-3; D call uncertain. Germline V lookup: CDR1 MDHEN, CDR2 SYDVKM. Trimming cost V 5 bases and J 2 bases, with 5 bases left between them. The CDR3 consists of 12 residues. CDR3 region: CASSELTDTQYF. In DNA, the CDR3 is TGTGCCAGCAGTGAACTCACAGATACGCAGTATTTT.